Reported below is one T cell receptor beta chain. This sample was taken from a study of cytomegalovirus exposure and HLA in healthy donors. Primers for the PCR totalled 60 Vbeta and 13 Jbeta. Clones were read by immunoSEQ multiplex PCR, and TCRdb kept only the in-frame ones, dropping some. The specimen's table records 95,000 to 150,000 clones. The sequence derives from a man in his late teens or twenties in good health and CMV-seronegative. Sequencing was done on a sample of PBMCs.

The CDR3 loop reads CASSWLGRTNEQFF. The CDR3 DNA reads as TGCGCCAGCAGTTGGCTAGGACGGACAAATGAGCAGTTCTTC. V gene TRBV5-1 combines with J gene TRBJ2-1; a weak D match, TRBD1 (5 bases). Between the trimmed V and J ends, which lost 5 bases and 7 bases, there was a span of 16 bases. In germline, CDR1 is SGHRS, CDR2 YFSETQ. The CDR3 loop spans 14 amino acids.